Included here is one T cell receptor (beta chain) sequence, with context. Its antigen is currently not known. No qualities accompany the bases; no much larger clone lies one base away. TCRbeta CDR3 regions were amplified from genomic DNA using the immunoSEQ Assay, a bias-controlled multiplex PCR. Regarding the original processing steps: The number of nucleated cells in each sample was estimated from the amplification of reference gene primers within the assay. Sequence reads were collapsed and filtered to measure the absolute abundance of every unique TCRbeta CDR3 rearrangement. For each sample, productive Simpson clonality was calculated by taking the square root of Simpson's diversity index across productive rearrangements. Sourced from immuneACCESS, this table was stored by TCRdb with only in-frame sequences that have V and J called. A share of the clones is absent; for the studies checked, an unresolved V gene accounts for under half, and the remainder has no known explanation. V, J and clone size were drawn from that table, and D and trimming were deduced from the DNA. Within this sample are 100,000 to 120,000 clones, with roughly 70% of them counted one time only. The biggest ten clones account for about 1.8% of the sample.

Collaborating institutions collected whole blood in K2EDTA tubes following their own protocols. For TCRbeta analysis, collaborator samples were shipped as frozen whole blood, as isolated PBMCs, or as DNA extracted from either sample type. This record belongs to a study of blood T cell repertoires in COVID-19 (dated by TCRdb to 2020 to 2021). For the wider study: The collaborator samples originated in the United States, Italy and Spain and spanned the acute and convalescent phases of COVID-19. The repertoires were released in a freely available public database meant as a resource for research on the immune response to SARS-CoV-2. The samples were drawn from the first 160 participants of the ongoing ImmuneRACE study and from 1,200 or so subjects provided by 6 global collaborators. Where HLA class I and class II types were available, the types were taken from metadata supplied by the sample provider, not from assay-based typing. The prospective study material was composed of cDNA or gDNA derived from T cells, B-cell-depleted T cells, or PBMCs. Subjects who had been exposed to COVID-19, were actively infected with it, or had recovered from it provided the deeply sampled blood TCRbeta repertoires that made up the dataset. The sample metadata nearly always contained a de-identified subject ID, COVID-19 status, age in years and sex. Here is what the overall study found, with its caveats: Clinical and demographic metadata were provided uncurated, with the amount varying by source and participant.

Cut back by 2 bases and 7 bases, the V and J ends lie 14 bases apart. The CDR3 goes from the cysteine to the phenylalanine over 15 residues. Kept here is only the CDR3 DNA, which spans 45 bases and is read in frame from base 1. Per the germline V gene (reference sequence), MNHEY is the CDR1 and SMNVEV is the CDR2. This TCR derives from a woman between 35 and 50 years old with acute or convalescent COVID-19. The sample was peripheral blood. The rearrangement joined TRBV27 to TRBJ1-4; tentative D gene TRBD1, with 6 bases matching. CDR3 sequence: CASSLQIQGIEKLFF. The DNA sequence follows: TGTGCCAGCAGTTTACAAATACAGGGAATTGAAAAACTGTTTTTT.